The 26 T cell receptor beta chains below all came from one sample that was sequenced in a study of T cells in Graves' hyperthyroidism and ophthalmopathy. RNA transcripts yielded amplified TCR beta CDR3 regions. First-round RT-PCR of the TCR CDR3 relied on the HTBI primer set. TCRdb independently ran MiXCR on the multiplex PCR reads; one entry per CDR3 protein. Here the sample spans a few hundred thousand distinct CDR3 sequences, 20% to 25% being singletons. Sequencing was carried out using blood. These receptors were obtained from a woman in her 50s with Graves' hyperthyroidism.

The chain joins TRBV11-2 to TRBJ2-7, with 8 bases aligning to TRBD1. The CDR3 covers 15 residues. The V gene's germline CDR1 is SGHAT and CDR2 FQNNGV. V gave up 9 bases and J gave up 2 bases; unmatched junction bases: 12. The CDR3 nucleotides are TGTGCCAGTAGGGCCCGGGACAGGCCCACCTACGAGCAGTACTTC. Translation gives CASRARDRPTYEQYF. Using reference TRBV11-2 and TRBJ2-7 for the parts outside the CDR3, the full variable domain is EAGVAQSPRYKIIEKRQSVAFWCNPISGHATLYWYQQILGQGPKLLIQFQNNGVVDDSQLPKDRFSAERLKGVDSTLKIQPAKLEDSAVYLCASRARDRPTYEQYFGPGTRLTVT.

This clonotype was seen at least ten times. The V and J genes are TRBV27 and TRBJ2-7, with D perhaps matching TRBD1 (7 bases). The V and J ends lost 3 bases and 2 bases respectively, with 11 bases between them. Per germline, CDR1 MNHEY and CDR2 SMNVEV (reference sequence). There are 14 residues in the CDR3. Here the CDR3 DNA reads TGTGCCAGCAGTTTCCAGGGGGGCCCCTACGAGCAGTACTTC. This translates into CASSFQGGPYEQYF.

This clonotype was seen many times. The chain is built from TRBV12-3 or TRBV12-4 and TRBJ2-2; 7 nucleotides agree with TRBD2. V dropped 6 bases and J dropped 1; count of bases not matched to a gene: 8. The CDR3 covers 16 residues. CDR3 sequence (DNA): TGTGCCAGCAGCCCCCAGCGGGATCTGAACACCGGGGAGCTGTTTTTT. Its translation: CASSPQRDLNTGELFF.

The chain has TRBV7-9 and TRBJ1-6, with D uncertain. V was clipped by 1 base and J by 7 bases, with 11 bases between them. The CDR3 has 15 amino acids. The germline gives CDR1 SEHNR, CDR2 FQNEAQ (reference sequence). This CDR3 reads CASSLGEPRNSPLHF. The CDR3 DNA reads as TGTGCCAGCAGCTTAGGTGAACCCAGAAATTCACCCCTCCACTTT.

Points on this clonotype: A read error is possible here, since a much larger clone lies one base away. This sequence joins TRBV6-1 and TRBJ2-3; TRBD1 aligns across 7 bases. The CDR3 totals 14 residues. Germline V gene sequence: CDR1 MNHNS, CDR2 SASEGT. CDR3 residues: CASSPGTATDMQYF. The DNA of the CDR3 is TGTGCCAGCAGTCCCGGGACAGCCACAGATATGCAGTATTTT.

This clonotype is hyperexpanded (1% or more) by share. The V gene is TRBV29-1, the J gene TRBJ2-5; TRBD1 aligns across 8 bases. CDR3 size: 15 residues. V lost 1 base and J lost 3; bases outside the gene matches: 7. Germline V gene data show CDR1 as SQVTM and CDR2 as ANQGSEA. CDR3 sequence (DNA): TGCAGCGTTGAAGCCGGCAGGGGGCGGGAAGAGACCCAGTACTTC. Translated: CSVEAGRGREETQYF.

J is TRBJ2-1 and V is TRBV3-1; D uncertain. Germline CDR1 is LGHDT and CDR2 is YNNKEL (reference sequence). The V and J ends lost 1 base and 5 bases respectively, with 15 bases between them. There are 16 residues in the CDR3. The CDR3 loop reads CASSQAIYPVHNEQFF. The CDR3 DNA sequence: TGTGCCAGCAGCCAAGCCATATACCCAGTACACAATGAGCAGTTCTTC.

This clonotype has at least ten counts. This chain links TRBV6-1 with TRBJ1-1, with D possibly matching TRBD1 (5 bases). The germline V gene encodes CDR1 MNHNS and CDR2 SASEGT. Trimming stripped 6 bases from V and 8 bases from J, with 13 bases between. CDR3 length: 12 residues. CDR3 sequence reads: CASRVGAVEAFF. The CDR3 region has the DNA TGTGCCAGCAGAGTTGGGGCCGTCGAAGCTTTCTTT.

This chain joins TRBV11-2 and TRBJ2-7; the D is unclear. CDR3 length: 14 residues. Trimming stripped 1 base from V and 0 bases from J, with 7 bases between. In germline, CDR1 is SGHAT, CDR2 FQNNGV. Here the CDR3 reads CASSLARSSYEQYF. The CDR3 DNA reads TGTGCCAGCAGCTTAGCGCGGAGCTCCTACGAGCAGTACTTC. Together with reference TRBV11-2 and TRBJ2-7, the CDR3 gives the full variable domain: EAGVAQSPRYKIIEKRQSVAFWCNPISGHATLYWYQQILGQGPKLLIQFQNNGVVDDSQLPKDRFSAERLKGVDSTLKIQPAKLEDSAVYLCASSLARSSYEQYFGPGTRLTVT.

The chain employs TRBV6-1 and TRBJ1-5; TRBD1 matches at 8 bases. Per the germline V gene, CDR1 is MNHNS and CDR2 is SASEGT. CDR3 length: 13 residues. V shed 6 bases, J shed 7 bases, and the junction held 5 bases outside the gene matches. CDR3 nucleotide sequence: TGTGCCAGCAGCCAGGGGGCTGGGCAGCCCCAGCATTTT. It yields the protein CASSQGAGQPQHF.

The genes are TRBV28 and TRBJ2-2; 8 nucleotides align to TRBD1. CDR3 size: 14 residues. The trim removed 7 bases at V and 0 bases at J, leaving 1 base unmatched. Germline lookup yields CDR1 MDHEN and CDR2 SYDVKM. This CDR3 is CASTTGANTGELFF. CDR3 sequence (DNA): TGTGCCAGCACGACAGGGGCGAACACCGGGGAGCTGTTTTTT. Filled out from reference TRBV28 and TRBJ2-2, the complete variable domain reads DVKVTQSSRYLVKRTGEKVFLECVQDMDHENMFWYRQDPGLGLRLIYFSYDVKMKEKGDIPEGYSVSREKKERFSLILESASTNQTSMYLCASTTGANTGELFFGEGSRLTVL.

V gene TRBV2 combines with J gene TRBJ2-7, with 9 bases fitting TRBD2. The CDR3 is 13 amino acids. Germline loops: CDR1 SNHLY, CDR2 FYNNEI. V trimming: 0 bases; J trimming: 7 bases; junction bases outside the gene matches: 1. Here the CDR3 reads CASSEARGGEQYF. CDR3 bases: TGTGCCAGCAGTGAAGCGCGGGGGGGAGAGCAGTACTTC.

This clonotype was counted only a few times. V usage is TRBV29-1 and J usage is TRBJ2-7; 8 bases match TRBD1. The CDR3 is made up of 12 amino acids. Trimming at V came to 2 bases and at J to 6 bases, leaving 3 bases not matched to a gene. CDR1 SQVTM and CDR2 ANQGSEA come from the germline V gene. CDR3 amino acids: CSVEIGQGEQYF. In nucleotides, the CDR3 is TGCAGCGTTGAAATCGGACAGGGCGAGCAGTACTTC.

This clonotype has ten or more counts. The rearrangement joins TRBV18 to TRBJ2-7; D not certain. Trimming removed 8 bases from V and 3 bases from J, with 8 bases in between. Germline CDR1 KGHSH, CDR2 LQKENI. This CDR3 spans 11 amino acids. CDR3 region: CASSQNYEQYF. CDR3 in DNA: TGTGCCAGCAGCCAAAACTACGAGCAGTACTTC.

The chain joins TRBV10-3 to TRBJ1-5; D perhaps matches TRBD1 (5 bases). Between the trimmed V and J ends, which lost 6 bases and 6 bases, there was a span of 15 bases. Germline V gives CDR1 ENHRY, CDR2 SYGVKD. The CDR3 totals 14 residues. The CDR3 bases are TGTGCCATCAGGGCTGGGACCTCAGGTCAGCCCCAGCATTTT. It encodes CAIRAGTSGQPQHF.

In this sample, this clonotype turned up many times. The chain employs TRBV7-9 and TRBJ2-3, with 8 bases aligning to TRBD2. Germline V lookup: CDR1 SEHNR, CDR2 FQNEAQ (reference sequence). With 2 bases clipped from V and 2 bases from J, the junction kept 9 bases outside the gene matches. The CDR3 length is 17 residues. The CDR3 nucleotides read TGTGCCAGCAGCTTACGTTTACGAGGACTAGCCACAGATACGCAGTATTTT. Translated, it gives CASSLRLRGLATDTQYF.

In regard to this clonotype: A much larger clone sits a single nucleotide away, making a read error possible. The chain joins TRBV20-1 to TRBJ1-2, with a weak D call TRBD1 (5 bases). Germline lookup yields CDR1 DFQATT and CDR2 SNEGSKA (reference sequence). CDR3 length: 13 residues. V lost 6 bases and J lost 0, with 11 bases in between. CDR3 in amino acids: CSASRRANYGYTF. In nucleotides, the CDR3 is TGCAGTGCGAGTCGCAGGGCTAACTATGGCTACACCTTC.

At least ten counts were recorded for this clonotype. This sequence joins TRBV7-2 and TRBJ2-1; TRBD2 matches 10 bases. V lost 4 bases and J lost 7; bases outside the gene matches: 7. Germline-derived CDR1 and CDR2 are SGHTA and FQGNSA. This CDR3 spans 15 amino acids. The CDR3 nucleotides are TGTGCCAGCAGCTCTACTAGCGGGGCCCGTAATGAGCAGTTCTTC. It codes for CASSSTSGARNEQFF.

This sequence joins TRBV7-3 and TRBJ2-1, with 8 bases that match TRBD2. V lost 5 bases and J lost 10; bases outside the gene matches: 22. This CDR3 comprises 18 residues. Germline values: CDR1 SGHTA, CDR2 FQGTGA. CDR3 in amino acids: CASSRQLQSGSSSYEQFF. The CDR3, as DNA: TGTGCCAGCAGCCGTCAACTTCAAAGCGGGAGCTCCTCCTACGAGCAGTTCTTC.

The rearrangement joins TRBV5-1 to TRBJ1-2; a possible D gene is TRBD1 (6 bases). V dropped 0 bases and J dropped 4 bases, with 10 bases sitting between them. The CDR3 length is 14 residues. Germline V gene data show CDR1 as SGHRS and CDR2 as YFSETQ. CDR3 coding DNA: TGCGCCAGCAGCTTGGACTACAGGGTCTATGGCTACACCTTC. It translates to CASSLDYRVYGYTF. Drawing the rest from reference TRBV5-1 and TRBJ1-2, the complete variable domain is KAGVTQTPRYLIKTRGQQVTLSCSPISGHRSVSWYQQTPGQGLQFLFEYFSETQRNKGNFPGRFSGRQFSNSRSEMNVSTLELGDSALYLCASSLDYRVYGYTFGSGTRLTVV.

This clonotype was recorded at least ten times. The chain uses TRBV29-1 and TRBJ2-5; D tentatively fits TRBD1 or TRBD2 (5 bases each). This CDR3 comprises 12 residues. The V end was cut by 6 bases, the J end by 5 bases, with 13 bases between. CDR1 SQVTM and CDR2 ANQGSEA come from the germline V gene. The CDR3 is CSVGTRLETQYF. Written as DNA, the CDR3 is TGCAGCGTGGGGACGCGGTTGGAGACCCAGTACTTC.

This clonotype was counted at least ten times. The chain links TRBV12-3 or TRBV12-4 to TRBJ1-1; D might be TRBD1 (5 bases). With 6 bases removed from V and 7 bases from J, the gap between germline ends came to 12 bases. The CDR3 length is 12 residues. The CDR3: CASSQTEHEAFF. DNA for the CDR3: TGTGCCAGCAGCCAGACAGAACATGAAGCTTTCTTT.

This clonotype was seen a few times. This chain links TRBV12-3 or TRBV12-4 with TRBJ1-6, with D possibly being TRBD1 (6 bases). Trimming removed 6 bases at V and 6 bases at J, with 12 bases between. The CDR3 covers 14 residues. The CDR3 DNA is TGTGCCAGCAGCCCTCAGGGGTCTAATTCACCCCTCCACTTT. Amino acid sequence: CASSPQGSNSPLHF.

This clonotype was detected many times. The chain joins TRBV6-2 or TRBV6-3 to TRBJ2-5, with no clear D. The CDR3 length is 9 residues. V gave up 8 bases and J gave up 5 bases, with 3 bases separating them. CDR1 and CDR2 from the germline V gene are MNHEY and SVGEGT. The CDR3 sequence is CASGETQYF. As DNA, the CDR3 is TGTGCCAGCGGGGAGACCCAGTACTTC.

In its sample, this clonotype was seen a few times. J is TRBJ1-2 and V is TRBV6-1; D is possibly TRBD1 (5 bases). The CDR3 totals 14 residues. Germline-derived CDR1 and CDR2 are MNHNS and SASEGT. Trimming stripped 2 bases from V and 7 bases from J, with 14 bases between. The CDR3 DNA reads as TGTGCCAGCAGTGAATACGGGGGATGGGCTGGCTACACCTTC. Protein: CASSEYGGWAGYTF.

This clonotype was observed a few times. The chain links TRBV10-3 to TRBJ1-1; TRBD1 matches 8 bases. With V trimmed by 4 bases and J by 7 bases, 2 bases remained unmatched. Germline lookup yields CDR1 ENHRY and CDR2 SYGVKD. The CDR3 is made up of 12 amino acids. The CDR3 bases are TGTGCCATCAGTGCAGGGGGCATTGAAGCTTTCTTT. This encodes CAISAGGIEAFF.